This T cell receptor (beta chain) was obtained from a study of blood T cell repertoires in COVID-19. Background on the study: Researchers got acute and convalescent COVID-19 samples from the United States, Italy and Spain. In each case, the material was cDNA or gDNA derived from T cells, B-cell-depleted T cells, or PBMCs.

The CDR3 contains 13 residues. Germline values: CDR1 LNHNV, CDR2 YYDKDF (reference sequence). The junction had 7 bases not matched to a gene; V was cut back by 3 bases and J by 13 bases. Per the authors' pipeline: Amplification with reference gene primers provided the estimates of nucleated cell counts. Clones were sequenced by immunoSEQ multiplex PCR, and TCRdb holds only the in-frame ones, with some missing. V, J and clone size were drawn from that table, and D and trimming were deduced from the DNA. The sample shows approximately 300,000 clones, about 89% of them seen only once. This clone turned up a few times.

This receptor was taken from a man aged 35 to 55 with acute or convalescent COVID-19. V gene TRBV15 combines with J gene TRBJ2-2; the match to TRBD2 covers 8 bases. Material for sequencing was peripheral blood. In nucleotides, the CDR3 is TGTGCCACCAGCAGCCCCAACGGGAGGGGGCTGTTTTTT. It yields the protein CATSSPNGRGLFF.